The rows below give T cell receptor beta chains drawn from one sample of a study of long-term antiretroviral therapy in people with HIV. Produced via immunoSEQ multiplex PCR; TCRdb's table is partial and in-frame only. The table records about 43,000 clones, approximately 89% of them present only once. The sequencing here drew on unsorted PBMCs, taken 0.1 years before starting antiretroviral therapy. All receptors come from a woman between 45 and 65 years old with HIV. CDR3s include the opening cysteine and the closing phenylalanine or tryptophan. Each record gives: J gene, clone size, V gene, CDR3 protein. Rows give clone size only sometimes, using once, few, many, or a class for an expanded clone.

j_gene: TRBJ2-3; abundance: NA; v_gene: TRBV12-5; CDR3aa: CASGLDLSTDTQYF
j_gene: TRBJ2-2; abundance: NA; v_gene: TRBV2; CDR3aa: CASSETGVTGELFF
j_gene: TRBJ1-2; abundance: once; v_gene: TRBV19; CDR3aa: CASSIDGGGDYGYTF
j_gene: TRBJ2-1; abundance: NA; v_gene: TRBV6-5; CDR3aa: CASSLGQSSYNEQFF
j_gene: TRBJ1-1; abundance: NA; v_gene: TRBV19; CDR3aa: CASSIEGPSRHTEAFF
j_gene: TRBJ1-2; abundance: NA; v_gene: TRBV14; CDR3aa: CASSQTGAGNGYTF
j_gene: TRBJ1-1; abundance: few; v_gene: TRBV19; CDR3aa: CASSIDPPGLGTEAFF
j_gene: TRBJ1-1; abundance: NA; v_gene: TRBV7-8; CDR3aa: CASSRGLTEAFF
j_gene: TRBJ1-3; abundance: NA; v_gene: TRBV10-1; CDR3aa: CASSESLGNTIYF
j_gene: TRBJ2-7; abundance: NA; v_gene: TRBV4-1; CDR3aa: CASSQEWDRGIYEQYF
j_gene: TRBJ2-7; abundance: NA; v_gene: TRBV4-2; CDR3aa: CASSRDKNSYEQYF
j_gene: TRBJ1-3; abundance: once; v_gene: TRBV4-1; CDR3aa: CASSHPGQGGNTIYF
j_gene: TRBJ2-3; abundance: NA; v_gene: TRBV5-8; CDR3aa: CASSRATSGGYTQYF
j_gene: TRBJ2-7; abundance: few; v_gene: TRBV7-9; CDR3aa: CASSPGQGGEEQYF
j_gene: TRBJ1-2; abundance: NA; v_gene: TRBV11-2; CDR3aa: CASSLYREGRVYGYTF
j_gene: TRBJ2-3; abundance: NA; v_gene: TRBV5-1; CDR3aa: CASSLGGGQTDTQYF
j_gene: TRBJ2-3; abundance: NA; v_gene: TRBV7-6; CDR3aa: CASSSGLSTDTQYF
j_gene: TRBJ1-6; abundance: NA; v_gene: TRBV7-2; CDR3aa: CASSLRWAERYNSPLHF
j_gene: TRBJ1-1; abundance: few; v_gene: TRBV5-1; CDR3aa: CASSIQGPNTEAFF
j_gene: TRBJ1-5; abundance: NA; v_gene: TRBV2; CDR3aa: CASSERQGNQPQHF
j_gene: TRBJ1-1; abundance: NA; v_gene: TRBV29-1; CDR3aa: CSVFARPMNTEAFF
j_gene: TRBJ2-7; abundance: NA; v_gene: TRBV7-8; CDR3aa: CASSLASRTSSYEQYF